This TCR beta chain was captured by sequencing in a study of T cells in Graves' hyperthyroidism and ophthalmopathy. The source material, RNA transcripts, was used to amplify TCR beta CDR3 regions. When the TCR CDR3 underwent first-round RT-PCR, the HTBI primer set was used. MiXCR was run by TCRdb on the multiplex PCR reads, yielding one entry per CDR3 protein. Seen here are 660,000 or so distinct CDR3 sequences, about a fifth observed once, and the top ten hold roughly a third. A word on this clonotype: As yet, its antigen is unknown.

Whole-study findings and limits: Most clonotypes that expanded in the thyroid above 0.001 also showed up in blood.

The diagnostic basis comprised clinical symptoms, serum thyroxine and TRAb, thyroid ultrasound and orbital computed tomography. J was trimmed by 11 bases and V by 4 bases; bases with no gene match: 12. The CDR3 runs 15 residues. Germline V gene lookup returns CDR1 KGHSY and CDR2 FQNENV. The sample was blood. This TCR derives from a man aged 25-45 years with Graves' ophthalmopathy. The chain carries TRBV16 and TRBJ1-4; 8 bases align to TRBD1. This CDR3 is CASSPSQGAPGKLFF. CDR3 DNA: TGTGCCAGCAGCCCTTCCCAGGGGGCGCCAGGGAAACTGTTTTTT.